The 21 T cell receptor beta chains given below trace back to one sample, sequenced in a study of T cells in Graves' hyperthyroidism and ophthalmopathy. Amplification of TCR beta CDR3 regions was performed using RNA transcripts as template. The HTBI primer set drove a first-round RT-PCR of the TCR CDR3. TCRdb ran MiXCR on the multiplex PCR reads and lists one entry per CDR3 protein. The repertoire holds around 250,000 distinct CDR3 sequences, with roughly a quarter as singletons. Sample: blood. The receptors here all came from a woman aged 35 to 49 with Graves' ophthalmopathy.

This clonotype was recorded at least ten times. This chain links TRBV5-1 with TRBJ1-6, with TRBD1 matching over 8 bases. The J segment lost 8 bases and the V segment lost 4 bases, leaving 11 bases of the junction unmatched. Germline V CDR1 and CDR2: SGHRS, YFSETQ. This CDR3 is built from 16 residues. CDR3 sequence: CASSVSPGQGHSPLHF. The CDR3 bases are TGCGCCAGCAGCGTTTCCCCAGGACAGGGCCATTCACCCCTCCACTTT.

The chain links TRBV10-3 to TRBJ2-2, with 11 bases that match TRBD2. The CDR3 runs to 15 residues. Germline V lookup: CDR1 ENHRY, CDR2 SYGVKD. The CDR3 protein is CGIRASGRYTGELFF. CDR3 coding DNA: TGTGGAATCCGGGCTAGCGGGAGGTACACCGGGGAGCTGTTTTTT.

The chain recombines TRBV27 with TRBJ2-5; TRBD2 matches at 16 bases. The CDR3 has 15 residues. Germline V CDR1 and CDR2: MNHEY, SMNVEV (reference sequence). The V gene end was trimmed by 4 bases and the J gene end by 11 bases; junction bases not matched to a gene: 7. CDR3 sequence (DNA): TGTGCCAGCAGTTCGGGACTAGCGGGAGGGCCGGCACAGTACTTC. Its translation is CASSSGLAGGPAQYF.

On this clonotype itself: This may stem from a read error, because a much larger clone lies one nucleotide away. The chain joins TRBV29-1 to TRBJ1-5; 7 positions match TRBD1. The V segment lost 4 bases and the J segment 7 bases; nucleotides outside the gene matches: 7. The CDR3 sequence is 13 residues long. Per germline, CDR1 SQVTM and CDR2 ANQGSEA. The CDR3 region has the DNA TGCAGCGTTGCTCAGGGGGTAGAACAGCCCCAGCATTTT. It specifies CSVAQGVEQPQHF.

This clonotype was recorded at least ten times. The chain has TRBV4-2 and TRBJ2-7; 11 bases agree with TRBD2. J lost 2 bases, V lost 2 bases, and 2 bases had no gene match. Germline-derived CDR1 and CDR2 are LGHNA and YNFKEQ. The CDR3 is made up of 15 amino acids. CDR3 in DNA: TGTGCCAGCAGCCAAACTAGCGGGAGCCCCTACGAGCAGTACTTC. It encodes CASSQTSGSPYEQYF.

This clonotype was seen at least ten times. The genes are TRBV9 and TRBJ1-2; tentative D call: TRBD1 (5 bases). The CDR3 extends over 13 amino acids. The germline V and J ends were trimmed by 3 bases and 7 bases, with 13 bases remaining between them. The germline V gene has CDR1 SGDLS and CDR2 YYNGEE. The CDR3 sequence is CASSDQDSPGYTF. CDR3 DNA: TGTGCCAGCAGCGATCAAGACAGCCCTGGCTACACCTTC.

This clonotype occurred once. The chain recombines TRBV7-8 with TRBJ2-7, with D perhaps TRBD1 (5 bases). V was pared by 3 bases and J by 0 bases, with 12 bases between. This CDR3 contains 15 residues. The germline CDR1 and CDR2 sequences are SGHVS and FQNEAQ. CDR3 region: CASSFWRQISYEQYF. As DNA, the CDR3 is TGTGCCAGCAGCTTCTGGAGACAGATCTCCTACGAGCAGTACTTC.

This clonotype was recorded at least ten times. The V gene is TRBV28, the J gene TRBJ1-1, with a weak D call TRBD1 (6 bases). This CDR3 has 14 residues. Germline lookup yields CDR1 MDHEN and CDR2 SYDVKM. The V end lost 2 bases, the J end lost 1 base, and 8 bases lay between the germline ends. The CDR3 nucleotides are TGTGCCAGCAGTTTAGGCAGGGGGAACACTGAAGCTTTCTTT. Its protein is CASSLGRGNTEAFF. The variable domain in full, completed from reference TRBV28 and TRBJ1-1, reads DVKVTQSSRYLVKRTGEKVFLECVQDMDHENMFWYRQDPGLGLRLIYFSYDVKMKEKGDIPEGYSVSREKKERFSLILESASTNQTSMYLCASSLGRGNTEAFFGQGTRLTVV.

This clonotype was seen ten or more times. The chain carries TRBV4-1 and TRBJ2-2; 8 nucleotides align to TRBD2. The CDR3 is 17 residues long. Germline lookup yields CDR1 MGHRA and CDR2 YSYEKL. Trimming at V came to 4 bases and at J to 0 bases, leaving 7 bases not matched to a gene. This CDR3 reads CASSPGGRNANTGELFF. For the CDR3, the DNA is TGCGCCAGCAGCCCTGGCGGGAGGAACGCGAACACCGGGGAGCTGTTTTTT.

This clonotype was seen many times. This chain joins TRBV19 and TRBJ2-2; D might be TRBD1 (6 bases). Trimming took 3 bases from V and 0 from J, leaving 20 bases between them. Germline assignment: CDR1 LNHDA and CDR2 SQIVND (reference sequence). This CDR3 comprises 19 residues. The DNA for the CDR3 is TGTGCCAGTAGTATCTCCTACAGGGTCCCAATCTCGAACACCGGGGAGCTGTTTTTT. It yields the protein CASSISYRVPISNTGELFF.

Notes on this clonotype: A much bigger clone sits one base away, suggesting this may be a read error. The rearrangement links TRBV7-6 to TRBJ2-5; TRBD2 matches 8 bases. This CDR3 has 12 amino acids. Germline lookup yields CDR1 SGHVS and CDR2 FNYEAQ. The CDR3 region has the DNA TGTGCGGTAGCGGGAATAGCAGAGACCCAGTACTTC. This codes for CAVAGIAETQYF. Variable domain in full (rest from reference TRBV7-6 and TRBJ2-5): GAGVSQSPRYKVTKRGQDVALRCDPISGHVSLYWYRQALGQGPEFLTYFNYEAQQDKSGLPNDRFSAERPEGSISTLTIQRTEQRDSAMYRCAVAGIAETQYFGPGTRLLVL.

This clonotype was observed at least ten times. This CDR3 reads CASSPVTLNTEAFF. CDR3 nucleotides: TGCGCCAGCAGCCCCGTGACTTTGAACACTGAAGCTTTCTTT. This rearrangement joins TRBV4-1 to TRBJ1-1; D call uncertain. Trimming cost V 4 bases and J 0 bases, with 9 bases left between them. Per the germline V gene, CDR1 is MGHRA and CDR2 is YSYEKL. The CDR3 totals 14 residues.

V gene TRBV10-3 combines with J gene TRBJ1-3; D unclear. This CDR3 has 13 amino acids. The V and J ends lost 7 bases and 2 bases respectively, with 9 bases between them. Germline loops: CDR1 ENHRY, CDR2 SYGVKD. As DNA, the CDR3 is TGTGCCATCAATCCGGGGACTGGAAACACCATATATTTT. Translation gives CAINPGTGNTIYF.

V gene TRBV12-3 or TRBV12-4 combines with J gene TRBJ2-5; perhaps TRBD2 as D (7 bases). Trimming removed 6 bases from V and 7 bases from J, with 15 bases in between. This CDR3 region has 13 residues. CDR3 nucleotide sequence: TGTGCCAGCAGCCCTAACAGGGAGGGGACCCAGTACTTC. Translated: CASSPNREGTQYF.

This clonotype was found many times. The rearrangement joins TRBV28 to TRBJ2-5, with TRBD2 as a possible D gene (6 bases). This CDR3 region has 16 residues. Germline-derived CDR1 and CDR2 are MDHEN and SYDVKM. V gave up 2 bases and J gave up 1 base, with 14 bases separating them. Here the CDR3 reads CASSLGHEGGQETQYF. The CDR3 bases are TGTGCCAGCAGTTTAGGGCATGAGGGAGGCCAAGAGACCCAGTACTTC.

The rearrangement joins TRBV19 to TRBJ1-5; D is ambiguous. V was shortened by 3 bases and J by 7 bases, with 7 bases between the two germline ends. Germline assignment: CDR1 LNHDA and CDR2 SQIVND (reference sequence). CDR3 size: 12 residues. The CDR3 sequence is CASSIRGQPQHF. CDR3 coding DNA: TGTGCCAGTAGTATCCGTGGGCAGCCCCAGCATTTT. The whole variable domain, filled in from reference TRBV19 and TRBJ1-5, reads DGGITQSPKYLFRKEGQNVTLSCEQNLNHDAMYWYRQDPGQGLRLIYYSQIVNDFQKGDIAEGYSVSREKKESFPLTVTSAQKNPTAFYLCASSIRGQPQHFGDGTRLSIL.

In this sample, this clonotype turned up many times. V and J are TRBV15 and TRBJ2-5; D may be TRBD1 or TRBD2 (6 bases each). Trimming took 5 bases from V and 2 from J, leaving 27 bases between them. The CDR3 covers 19 residues. Looked up from germline, CDR1 is LNHNV and CDR2 is YYDKDF (reference sequence). CDR3 in DNA: TGTGCCACCAGCGGGCCCGGGACCCAGGGACGAGGGGGGCAAGAGACCCAGTACTTC. Translation: CATSGPGTQGRGGQETQYF.

Ten or more counts support this clonotype. The rearrangement uses TRBV6-5 and TRBJ2-7, with a tentative D call TRBD2 (6 bases). V lost 2 bases to trimming and J lost 2 bases, with 13 bases between them. The CDR3 consists of 15 residues. Germline CDR1 reads MNHEY; CDR2 reads SVGAGI. The DNA for the CDR3 is TGTGCCAGCAGTTACGTGCAGGAGGGGACCTACGAGCAGTACTTC. It yields the protein CASSYVQEGTYEQYF.

This clonotype has a count of ten or more. The gene calls are TRBV24-1 and TRBJ1-5; D ambiguous. Germline loops: CDR1 KGHDR, CDR2 SFDVKD. This CDR3 is built from 13 residues. Trimming pared 1 base from V and 1 base from J, leaving 1 base between. The CDR3 nucleotides read TGTGCCACCAGTGATTTCAGCAATCAGCCCCAGCATTTT. Protein: CATSDFSNQPQHF.

This clonotype was seen ten or more times. V is TRBV11-2 and J is TRBJ2-5, with D possibly being TRBD1 (6 bases). The V end lost 4 bases, the J end lost 5 bases, and 20 bases lay between the germline ends. The germline gives CDR1 SGHAT, CDR2 FQNNGV. The CDR3 runs to 16 residues. CDR3 coding DNA: TGTGCCAGCAGCTCCCACCGGGACACGGAAGGGGAGACCCAGTACTTC. Translation: CASSSHRDTEGETQYF.

This clonotype was found many times. This chain connects TRBV29-1 to TRBJ1-1; TRBD1 agrees at 7 bases. The CDR3 extends over 12 amino acids. The trim removed 4 bases at V and 3 bases at J, leaving 2 bases unmatched. Per the germline V gene, CDR1 is SQVTM and CDR2 is ANQGSEA. CDR3: CSVGTGDTEAFF. The CDR3 region has the DNA TGCAGCGTTGGAACAGGGGACACTGAAGCTTTCTTT. The full variable domain, in which reference TRBV29-1 and TRBJ1-1 provide the parts outside the CDR3, is SAVISQKPSRDICQRGTSLTIQCQVDSQVTMMFWYRQQPGQSLTLIATANQGSEATYESGFVIDKFPISRPNLTFSTLTVSNMSPEDSSIYLCSVGTGDTEAFFGQGTRLTVV.